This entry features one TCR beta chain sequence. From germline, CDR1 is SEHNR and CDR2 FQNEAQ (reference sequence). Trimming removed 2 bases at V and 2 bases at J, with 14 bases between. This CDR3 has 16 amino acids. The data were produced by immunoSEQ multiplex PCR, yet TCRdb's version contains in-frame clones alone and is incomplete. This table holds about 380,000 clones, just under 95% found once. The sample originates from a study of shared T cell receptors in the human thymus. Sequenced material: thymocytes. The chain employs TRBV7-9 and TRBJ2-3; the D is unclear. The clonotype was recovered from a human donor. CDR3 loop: CASSLRVRPNTDTQYF. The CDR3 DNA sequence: TGTGCCAGCAGCTTAAGAGTGAGGCCAAACACAGATACGCAGTATTTT.